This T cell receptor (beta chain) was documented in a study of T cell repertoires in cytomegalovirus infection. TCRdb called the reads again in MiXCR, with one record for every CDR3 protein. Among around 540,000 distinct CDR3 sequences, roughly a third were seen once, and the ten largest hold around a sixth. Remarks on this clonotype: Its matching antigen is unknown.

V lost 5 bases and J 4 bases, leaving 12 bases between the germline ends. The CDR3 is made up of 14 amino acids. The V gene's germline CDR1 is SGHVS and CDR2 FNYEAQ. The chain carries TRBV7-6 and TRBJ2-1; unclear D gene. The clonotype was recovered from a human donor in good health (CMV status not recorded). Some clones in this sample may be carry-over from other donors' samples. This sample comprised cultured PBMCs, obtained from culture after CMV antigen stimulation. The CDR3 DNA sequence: TGTGCCAGCAGCCCCAATGAGGTTTACAATGAGCAGTTCTTC. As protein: CASSPNEVYNEQFF.